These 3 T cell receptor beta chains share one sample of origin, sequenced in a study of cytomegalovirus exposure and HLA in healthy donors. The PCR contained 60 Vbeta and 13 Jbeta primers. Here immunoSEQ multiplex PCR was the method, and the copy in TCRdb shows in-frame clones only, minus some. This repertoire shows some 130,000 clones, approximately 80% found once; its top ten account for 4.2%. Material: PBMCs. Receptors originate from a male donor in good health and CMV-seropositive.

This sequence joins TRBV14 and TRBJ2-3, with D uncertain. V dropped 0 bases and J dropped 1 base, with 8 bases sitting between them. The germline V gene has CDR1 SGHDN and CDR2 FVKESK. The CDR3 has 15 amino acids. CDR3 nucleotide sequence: TGTGCCAGCAGCCAAGAAGGCCAGGGCACAGATACGCAGTATTTT. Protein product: CASSQEGQGTDTQYF.

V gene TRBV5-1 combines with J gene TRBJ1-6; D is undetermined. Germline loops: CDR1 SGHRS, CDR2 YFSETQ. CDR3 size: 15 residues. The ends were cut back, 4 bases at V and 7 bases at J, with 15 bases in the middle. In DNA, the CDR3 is TGCGCCAGCAGCCCCTTTGAAGGGAGGAATTCACCCCTCCACTTT. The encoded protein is CASSPFEGRNSPLHF.

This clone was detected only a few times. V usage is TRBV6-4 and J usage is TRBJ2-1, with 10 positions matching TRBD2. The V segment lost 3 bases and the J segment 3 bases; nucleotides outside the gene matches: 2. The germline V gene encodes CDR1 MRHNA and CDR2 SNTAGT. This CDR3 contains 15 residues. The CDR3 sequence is CASSEGTSDYNEQFF. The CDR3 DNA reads TGTGCCAGCAGTGAGGGGACTAGCGACTACAATGAGCAGTTCTTC.